This T cell receptor (beta chain) stems from a study of shared clonotypes between healthy human individuals. Turning to the study itself: Donors, aged 18 to 49, were a couple of women and three men.

Overall study results and limits: Around 5% of naive CD4 clonotypes were common to a few donors. Larger estimated richness was generally seen in naive subsets than in memory subsets.

About this clone itself: Its antigen remains unknown.

Germline loops: CDR1 SGDLS, CDR2 YYNGEE. The CDR3 is 11 residues long. V lost 4 bases, J lost 7 bases, and 7 bases lay in between. The run depth of the assay was deep. Clones were read by immunoSEQ multiplex PCR, and TCRdb kept only the in-frame ones, dropping some. The sample includes roughly 2.5 million clones, 85% to 95% of them seen just once. V and J are TRBV9 and TRBJ2-3; D uncertain. The sequenced sample consisted of naive CD4+ T cells sorted from blood. Subset in this sample: CD45RA+ positively selected. The clonotype was recovered from a young man in good health. CDR3 nucleotides: TGTGCCAGCAGCTCCCAGAATACGCAGTATTTT. This gives the protein CASSSQNTQYF.